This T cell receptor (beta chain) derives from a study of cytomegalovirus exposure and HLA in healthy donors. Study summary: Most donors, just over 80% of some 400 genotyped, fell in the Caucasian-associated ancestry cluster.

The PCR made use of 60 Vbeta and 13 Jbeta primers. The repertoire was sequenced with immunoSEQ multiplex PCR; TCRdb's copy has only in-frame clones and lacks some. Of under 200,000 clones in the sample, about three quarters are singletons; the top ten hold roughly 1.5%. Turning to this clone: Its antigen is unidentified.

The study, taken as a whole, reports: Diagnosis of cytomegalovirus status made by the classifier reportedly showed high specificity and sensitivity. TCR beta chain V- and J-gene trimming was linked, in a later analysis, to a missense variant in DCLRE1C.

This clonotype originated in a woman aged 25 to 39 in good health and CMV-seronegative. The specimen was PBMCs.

The CDR3 sequence is CASKIDRDPLYEQYF. The CDR3 DNA sequence: TGTGCCAGCAAGATCGACAGGGACCCTTTATACGAGCAGTACTTC. V gene TRBV6-5 combines with J gene TRBJ2-7; 7 nucleotides agree with TRBD1. This CDR3 spans 15 amino acids. The V gene's germline CDR1 is MNHEY and CDR2 SVGAGI. V dropped 7 bases and J dropped 4; count of bases not matched to a gene: 13.